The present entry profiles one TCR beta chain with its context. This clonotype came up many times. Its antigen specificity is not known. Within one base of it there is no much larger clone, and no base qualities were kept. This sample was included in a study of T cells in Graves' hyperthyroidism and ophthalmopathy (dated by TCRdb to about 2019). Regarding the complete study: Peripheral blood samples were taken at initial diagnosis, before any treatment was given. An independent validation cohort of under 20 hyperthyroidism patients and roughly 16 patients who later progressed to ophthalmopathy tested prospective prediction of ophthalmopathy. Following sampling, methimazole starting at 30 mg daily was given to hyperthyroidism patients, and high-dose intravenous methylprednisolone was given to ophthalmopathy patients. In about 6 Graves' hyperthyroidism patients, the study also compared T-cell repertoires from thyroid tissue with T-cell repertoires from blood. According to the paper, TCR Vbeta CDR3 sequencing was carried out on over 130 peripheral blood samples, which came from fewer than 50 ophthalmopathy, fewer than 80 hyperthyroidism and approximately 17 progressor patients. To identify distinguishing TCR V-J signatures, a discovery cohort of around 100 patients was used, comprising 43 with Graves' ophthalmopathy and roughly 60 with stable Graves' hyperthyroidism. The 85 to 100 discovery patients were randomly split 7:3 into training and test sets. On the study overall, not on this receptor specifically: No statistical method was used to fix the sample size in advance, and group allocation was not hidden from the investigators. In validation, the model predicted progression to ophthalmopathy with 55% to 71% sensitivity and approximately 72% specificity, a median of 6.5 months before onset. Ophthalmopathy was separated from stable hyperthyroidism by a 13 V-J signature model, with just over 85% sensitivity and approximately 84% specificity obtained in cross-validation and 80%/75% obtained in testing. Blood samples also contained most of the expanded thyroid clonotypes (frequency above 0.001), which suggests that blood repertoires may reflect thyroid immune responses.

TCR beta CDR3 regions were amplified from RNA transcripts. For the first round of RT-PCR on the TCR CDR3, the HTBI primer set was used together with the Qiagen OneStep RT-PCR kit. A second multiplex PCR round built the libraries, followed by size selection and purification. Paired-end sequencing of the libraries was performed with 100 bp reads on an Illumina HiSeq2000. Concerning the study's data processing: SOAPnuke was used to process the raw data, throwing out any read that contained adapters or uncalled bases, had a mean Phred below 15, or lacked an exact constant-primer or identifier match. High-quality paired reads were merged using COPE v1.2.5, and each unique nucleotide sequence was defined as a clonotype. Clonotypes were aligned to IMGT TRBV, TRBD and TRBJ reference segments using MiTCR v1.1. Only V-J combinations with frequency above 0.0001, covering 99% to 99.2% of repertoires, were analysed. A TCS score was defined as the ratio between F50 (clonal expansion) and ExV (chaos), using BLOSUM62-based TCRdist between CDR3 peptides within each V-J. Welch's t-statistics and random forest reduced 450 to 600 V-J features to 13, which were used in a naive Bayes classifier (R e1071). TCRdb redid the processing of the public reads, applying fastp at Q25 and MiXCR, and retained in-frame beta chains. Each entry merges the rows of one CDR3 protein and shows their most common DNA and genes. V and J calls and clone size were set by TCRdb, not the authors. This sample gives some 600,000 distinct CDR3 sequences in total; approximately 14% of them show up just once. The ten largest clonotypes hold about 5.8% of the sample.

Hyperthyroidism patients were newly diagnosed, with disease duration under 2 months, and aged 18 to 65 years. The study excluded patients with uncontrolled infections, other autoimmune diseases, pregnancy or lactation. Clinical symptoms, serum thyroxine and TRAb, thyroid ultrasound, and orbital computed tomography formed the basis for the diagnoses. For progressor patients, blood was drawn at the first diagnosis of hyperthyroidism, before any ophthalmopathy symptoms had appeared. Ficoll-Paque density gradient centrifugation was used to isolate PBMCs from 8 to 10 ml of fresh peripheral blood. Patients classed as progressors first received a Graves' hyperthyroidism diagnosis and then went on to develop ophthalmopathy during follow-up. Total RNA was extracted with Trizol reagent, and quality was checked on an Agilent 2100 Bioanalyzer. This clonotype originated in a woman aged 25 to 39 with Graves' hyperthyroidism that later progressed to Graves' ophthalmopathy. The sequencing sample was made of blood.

The CDR3 protein sequence reads: CASSQGDRTGGPMNTEAFF. In nucleotide form, the sequence is TGCGCCAGCAGCCAAGGAGATCGGACAGGGGGACCGATGAACACTGAAGCTTTCTTT. The chain couples TRBV4-1 to TRBJ1-1, and 10 bases in between align with TRBD1. Here V drops 1 base and J drops 0 bases, and the junction holds 11 bases not matched to any gene. The CDR3 covers 19 residues, taking in both the cysteine and the phenylalanine. Just the 57-base CDR3 DNA is kept, in frame starting at base 1. From a lookup of the germline V gene, CDR1 and CDR2 are MGHRA and YSYEKL.